This T cell receptor beta chain was documented in a study of T cell responses to AZD1222 COVID-19 vaccine. The CDR3 length is 15 residues. Trimming took off 6 bases at V and 4 bases at J, with 15 bases between the two ends. In germline, CDR1 is MNHEY, CDR2 SMNVEV (reference sequence). The method was immunoSEQ multiplex PCR; TCRdb's version includes in-frame clones alone and lacks a portion of them. The sample has approximately 110,000 clones, roughly 88% seen once. Source: peripheral blood, taken on day 0 of AZD1222 vaccination. This sequence was found in an adult in good health. This chain joins TRBV27 and TRBJ1-4; D ambiguous. The CDR3 is CASRTGRTYNEKLFF. Written as DNA, the CDR3 is TGTGCCAGCAGGACCGGCCGGACTTATAATGAAAAACTGTTTTTT. The full variable domain, completed using reference TRBV27 and TRBJ1-4, is EAQVTQNPRYLITVTGKKLTVTCSQNMNHEYMSWYRQDPGLGLRQIYYSMNVEVTDKGDVPEGYKVSRKEKRNFPLILESPSPNQTSLYFCASRTGRTYNEKLFFGSGTQLSVL.